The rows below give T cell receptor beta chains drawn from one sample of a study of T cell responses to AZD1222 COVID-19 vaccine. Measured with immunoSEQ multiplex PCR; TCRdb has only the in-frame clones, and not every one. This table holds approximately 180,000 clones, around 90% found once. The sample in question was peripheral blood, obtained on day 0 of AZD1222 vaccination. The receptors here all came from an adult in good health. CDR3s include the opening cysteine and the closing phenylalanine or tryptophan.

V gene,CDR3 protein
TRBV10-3,CAISESLGTSGRASSYNEQFF
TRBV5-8,CASSLRRSLEDEQYF
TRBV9,CASSPPSAGTDTQYF
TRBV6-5,CASSSFGGGPEAFF
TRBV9,CASSASNEQFF
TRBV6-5,CASRRRTFQETQYF
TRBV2,CASSPRGGQTGASPAFF
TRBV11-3,CASSSTGSGNTIYF
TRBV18,CASSPQGPGTEAFF
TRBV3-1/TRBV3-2,CASSQRDRGRTAFF
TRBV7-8,CASSFRSGRAAYQYF
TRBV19,CASSIFWDTEAFF
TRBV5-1,CASSLAEGSRAFF
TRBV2,CASSRGTLENEAFF
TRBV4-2,CASSQVGQSSYNEQFF
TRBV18,CASSLGLQETQYF
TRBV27,CASSSVGGWKGYTF
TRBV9,CASSAQDRGRGNTEAFF
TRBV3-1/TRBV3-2,CASSQLFVGDYTF
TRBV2,CASSGRDRWTEAFF
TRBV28,CASSPRPGEAFF
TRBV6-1,CASSDTGTGKFAYEQYF
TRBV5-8,CASSPLRTSGYTF
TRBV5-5,CASSLLPANEQFF
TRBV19,CASSQGWTDGYTF
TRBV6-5,CASSSGLNQETQYF
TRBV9,CASSATGQGDGYTF